Reported below is one TCR beta chain. This entry comes from a study of blood T cell repertoires in COVID-19. Across the study: Collection of acute and convalescent COVID-19 samples took place in the United States, Italy and Spain.

Libraries were prepared by immunoSEQ multiplex PCR; TCRdb keeps only in-frame clonotypes and omits some of them. Here the sample spans a few hundred thousand clones, less than 90% being singletons. The sequencing input was peripheral blood. The receptor's source is a man aged 30-40 years with active or convalescent COVID-19.

CDR3 in DNA: TGTGCCTGGAGTGTTTACGGGGAGGGTTCACCCCTCCACTTT. Amino acids: CAWSVYGEGSPLHF. The V gene is TRBV30, the J gene TRBJ1-6; D is undetermined. Trimming took 0 bases from V and 9 from J, leaving 12 bases between them. Looked up from germline, CDR1 is GTSNPN and CDR2 is SVGIG (reference sequence). The CDR3 loop spans 14 amino acids.